This TCR beta chain was captured in a study of T cell responses to AZD1222 COVID-19 vaccine. Study findings and constraints: Baseline seropositivity characterized only a handful of AZD1222 recipients. Donors were chiefly white British, with a greater number of females, and clonal diversity was perhaps underestimated. Spike-specific TCRs gained breadth and depth after people received two AZD1222 doses.

This CDR3 region has 12 residues. Trimming took off 5 bases at V and 9 bases at J, with 8 bases between the two ends. As for this clone: Its target is unknown.

Measured with immunoSEQ multiplex PCR; TCRdb has only the in-frame clones, and not every one. This table has about 100,000 clones, about 87% appearing once. Some second doses came at about 4 weeks and others at about 12 weeks; these were pooled. V is TRBV12-3 or TRBV12-4 and J is TRBJ1-6; D gene ambiguous. This receptor was identified in an adult who received the AZD1222 COVID-19 vaccine. This specimen consisted of peripheral blood, obtained 28 days after the second AZD1222 dose. CDR3 loop: CASSLGSSPLHF. DNA for the CDR3: TGTGCCAGCAGTCTAGGTAGTTCACCCCTCCACTTT.